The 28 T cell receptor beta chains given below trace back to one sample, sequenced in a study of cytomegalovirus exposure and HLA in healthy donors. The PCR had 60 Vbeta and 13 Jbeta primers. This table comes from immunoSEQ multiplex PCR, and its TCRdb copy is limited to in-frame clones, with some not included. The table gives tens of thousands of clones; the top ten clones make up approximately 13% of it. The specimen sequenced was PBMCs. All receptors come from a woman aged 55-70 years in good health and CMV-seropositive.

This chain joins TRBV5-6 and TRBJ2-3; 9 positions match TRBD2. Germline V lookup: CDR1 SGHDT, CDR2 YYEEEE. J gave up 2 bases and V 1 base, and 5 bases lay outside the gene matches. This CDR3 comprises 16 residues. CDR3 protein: CASSLFSGGSTDTQYF. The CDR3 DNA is TGTGCCAGCAGCTTGTTCAGCGGGGGGTCCACAGATACGCAGTATTTT.

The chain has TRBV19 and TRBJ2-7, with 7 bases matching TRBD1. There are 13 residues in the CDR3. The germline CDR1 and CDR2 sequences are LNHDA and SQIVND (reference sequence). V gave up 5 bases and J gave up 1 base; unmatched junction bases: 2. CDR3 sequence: CASSLQGSYEQYF. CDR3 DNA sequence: TGTGCCAGTAGTTTACAGGGGTCCTACGAGCAGTACTTC.

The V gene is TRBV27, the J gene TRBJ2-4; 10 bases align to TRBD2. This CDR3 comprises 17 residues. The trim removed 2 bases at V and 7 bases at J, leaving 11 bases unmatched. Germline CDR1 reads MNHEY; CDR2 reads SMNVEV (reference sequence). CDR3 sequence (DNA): TGTGCCAGCAGTTTACCCTCCGGAGCGGGGGGGCCGAACATTCAGTACTTC. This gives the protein CASSLPSGAGGPNIQYF.

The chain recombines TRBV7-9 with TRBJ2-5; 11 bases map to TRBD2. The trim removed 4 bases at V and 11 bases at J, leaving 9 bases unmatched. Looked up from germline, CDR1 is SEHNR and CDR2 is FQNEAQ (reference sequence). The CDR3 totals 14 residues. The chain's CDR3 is CASSYSGGAEEQYF. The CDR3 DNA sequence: TGTGCCAGCAGCTATAGCGGGGGGGCGGAGGAGCAGTACTTC.

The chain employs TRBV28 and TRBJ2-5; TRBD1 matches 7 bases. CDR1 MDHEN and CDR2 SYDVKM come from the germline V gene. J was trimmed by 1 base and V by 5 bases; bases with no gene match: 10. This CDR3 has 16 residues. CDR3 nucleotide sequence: TGTGCCAGCAGTCCTCGACAGGGTGGGGGCCAAGAGACCCAGTACTTC. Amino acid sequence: CASSPRQGGGQETQYF.

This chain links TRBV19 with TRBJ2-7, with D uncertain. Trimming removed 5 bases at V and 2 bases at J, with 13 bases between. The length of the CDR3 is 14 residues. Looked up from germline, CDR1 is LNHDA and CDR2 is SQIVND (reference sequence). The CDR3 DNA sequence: TGTGCCAGTAGTCTAGGGTTAAGCGCCTACGAGCAGTACTTC. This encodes CASSLGLSAYEQYF.

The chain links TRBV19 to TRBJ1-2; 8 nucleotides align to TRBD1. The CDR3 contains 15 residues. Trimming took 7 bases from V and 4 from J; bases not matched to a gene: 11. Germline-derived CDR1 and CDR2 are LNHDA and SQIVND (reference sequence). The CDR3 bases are TGTGCCAGTACCAGGACAGGGCGTTCGGGCTATGGCTACACCTTC. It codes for CASTRTGRSGYGYTF.

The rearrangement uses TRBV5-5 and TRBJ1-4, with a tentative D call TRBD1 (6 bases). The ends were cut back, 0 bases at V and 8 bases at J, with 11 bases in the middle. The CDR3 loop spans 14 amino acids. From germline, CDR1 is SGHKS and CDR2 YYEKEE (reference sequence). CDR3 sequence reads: CASSLDRAWEKLFF. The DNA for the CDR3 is TGTGCCAGCAGCTTGGACAGGGCGTGGGAAAAACTGTTTTTT.

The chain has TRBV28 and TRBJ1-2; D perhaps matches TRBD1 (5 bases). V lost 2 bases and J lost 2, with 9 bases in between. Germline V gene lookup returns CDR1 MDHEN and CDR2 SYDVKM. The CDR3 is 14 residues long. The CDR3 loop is CASSLRGSNYGYTF. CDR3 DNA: TGTGCCAGCAGTTTAAGGGGCAGCAACTATGGCTACACCTTC.

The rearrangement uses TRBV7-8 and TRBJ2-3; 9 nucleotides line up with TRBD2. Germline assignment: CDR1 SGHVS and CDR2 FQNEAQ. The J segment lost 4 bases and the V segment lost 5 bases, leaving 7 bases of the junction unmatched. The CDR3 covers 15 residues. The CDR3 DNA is TGTGCCAGCAGCCAAGCGGGGGGTTTTCCAGATACGCAGTATTTT. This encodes CASSQAGGFPDTQYF.

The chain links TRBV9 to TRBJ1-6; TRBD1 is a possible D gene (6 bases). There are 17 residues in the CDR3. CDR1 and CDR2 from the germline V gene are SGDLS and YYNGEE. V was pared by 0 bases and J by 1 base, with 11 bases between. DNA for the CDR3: TGTGCCAGCAGCGTAGCTGAAAGGGGGTCCTATAATTCACCCCTCCACTTT. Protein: CASSVAERGSYNSPLHF. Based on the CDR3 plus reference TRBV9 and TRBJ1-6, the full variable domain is DSGVTQTPKHLITATGQRVTLRCSPRSGDLSVYWYQQSLDQGLQFLIQYYNGEERAKGNILERFSAQQFPDLHSELNLSSLELGDSALYFCASSVAERGSYNSPLHFGNGTRLTVT.

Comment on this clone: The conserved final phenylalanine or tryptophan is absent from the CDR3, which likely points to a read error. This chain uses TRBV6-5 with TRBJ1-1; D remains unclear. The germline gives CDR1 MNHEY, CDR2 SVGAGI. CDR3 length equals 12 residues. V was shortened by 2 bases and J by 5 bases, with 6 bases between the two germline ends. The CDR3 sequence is CASSYGGTEAFL. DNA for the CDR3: TGTGCCAGCAGTTACGGCGGAACTGAAGCTTTCCTT.

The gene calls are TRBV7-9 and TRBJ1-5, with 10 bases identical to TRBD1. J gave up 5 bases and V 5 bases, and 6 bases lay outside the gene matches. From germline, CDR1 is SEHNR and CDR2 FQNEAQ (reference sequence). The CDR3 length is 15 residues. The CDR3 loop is CASSTDRGVDQPQHF. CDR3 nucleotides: TGTGCCAGCAGCACGGACAGGGGGGTGGATCAGCCCCAGCATTTT.

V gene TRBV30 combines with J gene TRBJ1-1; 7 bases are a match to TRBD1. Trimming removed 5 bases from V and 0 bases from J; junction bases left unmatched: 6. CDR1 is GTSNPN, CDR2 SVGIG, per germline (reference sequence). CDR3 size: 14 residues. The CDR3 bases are TGTGCCTGGGGGACAGTAAATATGAACACTGAAGCTTTCTTT. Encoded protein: CAWGTVNMNTEAFF.

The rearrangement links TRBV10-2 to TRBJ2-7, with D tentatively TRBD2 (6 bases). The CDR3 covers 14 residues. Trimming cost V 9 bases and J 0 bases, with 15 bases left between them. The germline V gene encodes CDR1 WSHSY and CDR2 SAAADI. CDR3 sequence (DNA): TGCGCCAGTGAGAGCCGGGGGAGCTCCTACGAGCAGTACTTC. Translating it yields CASESRGSSYEQYF.

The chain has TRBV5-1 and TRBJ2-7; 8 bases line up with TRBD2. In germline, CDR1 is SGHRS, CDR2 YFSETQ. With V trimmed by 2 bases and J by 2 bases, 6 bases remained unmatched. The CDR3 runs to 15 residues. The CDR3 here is CASSFAGGGAYEQYF. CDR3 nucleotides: TGCGCCAGCAGCTTCGCGGGGGGAGGGGCCTACGAGCAGTACTTC.

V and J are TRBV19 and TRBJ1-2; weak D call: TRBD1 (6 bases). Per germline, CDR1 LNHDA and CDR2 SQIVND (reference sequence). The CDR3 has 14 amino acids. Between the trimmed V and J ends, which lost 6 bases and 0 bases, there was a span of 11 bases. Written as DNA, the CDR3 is TGTGCCAGTAGCGTGAGGGACACTAACTATGGCTACACCTTC. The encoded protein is CASSVRDTNYGYTF.

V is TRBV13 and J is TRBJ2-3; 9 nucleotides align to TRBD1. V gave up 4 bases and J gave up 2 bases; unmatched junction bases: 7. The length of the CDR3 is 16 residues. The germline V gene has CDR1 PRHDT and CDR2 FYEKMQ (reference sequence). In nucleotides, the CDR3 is TGTGCCAGCAGCTCCCTAGGACAGGGGACCACAGATACGCAGTATTTT. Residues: CASSSLGQGTTDTQYF.

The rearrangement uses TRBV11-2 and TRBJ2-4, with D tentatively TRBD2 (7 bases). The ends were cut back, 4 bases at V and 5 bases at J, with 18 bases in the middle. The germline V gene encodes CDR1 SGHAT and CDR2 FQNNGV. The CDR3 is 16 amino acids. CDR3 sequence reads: CASSSRGAGRENIQYF. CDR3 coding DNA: TGTGCCAGCAGCTCTAGGGGGGCGGGGAGGGAAAACATTCAGTACTTC.

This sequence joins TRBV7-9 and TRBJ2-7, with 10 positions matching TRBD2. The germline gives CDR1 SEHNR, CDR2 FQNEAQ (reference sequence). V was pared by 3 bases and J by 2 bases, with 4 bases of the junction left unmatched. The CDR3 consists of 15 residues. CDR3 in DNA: TGTGCCAGCAGCTTGGCTAGCGGGAGCGCCTACGAGCAGTACTTC. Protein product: CASSLASGSAYEQYF. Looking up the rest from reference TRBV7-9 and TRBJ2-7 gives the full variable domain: DTGVSQNPRHKITKRGQNVTFRCDPISEHNRLYWYRQTLGQGPEFLTYFQNEAQLEKSRLLSDRFSAERPKGSFSTLEIQRTEQGDSAMYLCASSLASGSAYEQYFGPGTRLTVT.

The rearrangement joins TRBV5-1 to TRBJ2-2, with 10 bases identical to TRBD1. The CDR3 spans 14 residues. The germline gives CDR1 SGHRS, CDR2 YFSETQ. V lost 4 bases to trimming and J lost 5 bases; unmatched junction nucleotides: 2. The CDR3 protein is CASSRTGGTGELFF. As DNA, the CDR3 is TGCGCCAGCAGCCGGACAGGGGGTACCGGGGAGCTGTTTTTT.

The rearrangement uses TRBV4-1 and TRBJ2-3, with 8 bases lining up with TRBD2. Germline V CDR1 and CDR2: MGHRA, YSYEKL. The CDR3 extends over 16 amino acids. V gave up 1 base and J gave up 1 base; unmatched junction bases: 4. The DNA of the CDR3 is TGCGCCAGCAGCCAAGGTAATAGCGGGGGCACAGATACGCAGTATTTT. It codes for CASSQGNSGGTDTQYF.

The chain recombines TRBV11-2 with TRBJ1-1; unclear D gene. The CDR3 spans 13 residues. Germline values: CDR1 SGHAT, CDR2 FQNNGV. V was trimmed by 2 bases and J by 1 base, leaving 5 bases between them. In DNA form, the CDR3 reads TGTGCCAGCAGCTTAAGAGGGAACACTGAAGCTTTCTTT. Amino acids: CASSLRGNTEAFF.

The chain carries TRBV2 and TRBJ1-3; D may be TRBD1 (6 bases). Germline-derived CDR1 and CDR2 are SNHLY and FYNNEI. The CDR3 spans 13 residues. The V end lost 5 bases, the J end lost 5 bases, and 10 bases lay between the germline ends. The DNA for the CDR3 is TGTGCCAGCAGTAGCGGACAGAGAAACACCATATATTTT. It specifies CASSSGQRNTIYF.

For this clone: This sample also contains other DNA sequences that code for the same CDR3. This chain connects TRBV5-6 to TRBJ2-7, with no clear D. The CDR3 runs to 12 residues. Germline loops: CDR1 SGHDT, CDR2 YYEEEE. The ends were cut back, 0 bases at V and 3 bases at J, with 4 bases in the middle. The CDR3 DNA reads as TGTGCCAGCAGCTTGGTTAGCTACGAGCAGTACTTC. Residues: CASSLVSYEQYF.

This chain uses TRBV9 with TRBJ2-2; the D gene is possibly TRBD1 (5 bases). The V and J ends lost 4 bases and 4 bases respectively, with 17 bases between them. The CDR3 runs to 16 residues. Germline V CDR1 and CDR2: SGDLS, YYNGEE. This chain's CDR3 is CASSTRQTPSTGELFF. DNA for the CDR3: TGTGCCAGCAGCACCCGACAGACGCCTTCCACCGGGGAGCTGTTTTTT.

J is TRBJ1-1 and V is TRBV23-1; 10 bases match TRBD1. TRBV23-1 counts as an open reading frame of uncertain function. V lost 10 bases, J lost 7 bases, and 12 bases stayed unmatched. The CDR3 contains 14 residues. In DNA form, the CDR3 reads TGCGCCACTCCACGGACAGGGGGAGAAAGTGAAGCTTTCTTT. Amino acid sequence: CATPRTGGESEAFF.

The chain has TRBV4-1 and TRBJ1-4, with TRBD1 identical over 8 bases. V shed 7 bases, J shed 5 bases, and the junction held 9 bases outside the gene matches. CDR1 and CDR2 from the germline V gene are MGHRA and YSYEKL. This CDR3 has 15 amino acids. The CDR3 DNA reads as TGCGCCAGCACCCTAGGACAGGGAAGGAATGAAAAACTGTTTTTT. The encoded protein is CASTLGQGRNEKLFF.